This T cell receptor (beta chain) was identified during a study of blood T cell repertoires in COVID-19. The CDR3 length is 13 residues. The V gene lost 1 base and the J gene lost 3 bases, with 6 bases spanning the gap. Germline values: CDR1 MDHEN, CDR2 SYDVKM. Assay: immunoSEQ multiplex PCR; the TCRdb copy retains only in-frame clones and omits some. The sample includes some 180,000 clones, about nine tenths of them seen just once. The chain employs TRBV28 and TRBJ1-1; D remains ambiguous. The sequenced sample consisted of peripheral blood. This sequence originates from a man in his forties or fifties with acute or convalescent COVID-19. The CDR3 loop reads CASSLYRDTEAFF. In nucleotides, the CDR3 is TGTGCCAGCAGTTTATACCGGGACACTGAAGCTTTCTTT.